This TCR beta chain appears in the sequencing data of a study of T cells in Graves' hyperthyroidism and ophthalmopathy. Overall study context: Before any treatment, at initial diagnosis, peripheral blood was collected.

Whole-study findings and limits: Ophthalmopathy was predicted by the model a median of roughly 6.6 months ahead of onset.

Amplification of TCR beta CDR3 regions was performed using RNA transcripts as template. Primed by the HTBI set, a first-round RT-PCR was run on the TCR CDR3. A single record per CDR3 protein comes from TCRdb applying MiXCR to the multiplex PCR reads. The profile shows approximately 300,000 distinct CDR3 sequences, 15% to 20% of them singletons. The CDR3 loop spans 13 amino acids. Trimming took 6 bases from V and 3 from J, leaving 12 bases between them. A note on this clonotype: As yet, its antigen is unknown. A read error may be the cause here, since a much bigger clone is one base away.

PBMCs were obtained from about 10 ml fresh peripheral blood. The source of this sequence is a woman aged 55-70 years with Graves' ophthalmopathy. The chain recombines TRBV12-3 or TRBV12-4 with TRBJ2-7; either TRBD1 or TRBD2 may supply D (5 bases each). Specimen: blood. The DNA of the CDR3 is TGTGCCAGCAGGTTAACAGGACTCTACGAGCAGTACTTC. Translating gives CASRLTGLYEQYF.